Below are 2 T cell receptor beta chains sequenced from a single sample in a study of identical twins. TCRdb redid the calling of the 5' RACE reads with MiXCR, one entry per CDR3 protein. Here the sample spans 460,000 or so distinct CDR3 sequences, approximately 14% being singletons. These data also formed part of another study, on yellow fever vaccine responses in identical twins.

The sequencing sample was made of CD4+ T cells sorted from blood. The receptors originated from a woman aged 18-30 years in good health.

This clonotype was counted a few times. The chain employs TRBV18 and TRBJ2-1; 9 bases line up with TRBD2. CDR3 length: 15 amino acids. Germline-derived CDR1 and CDR2 are KGHSH and LQKENI. V lost 0 bases to trimming and J lost 7 bases; unmatched junction nucleotides: 4. CDR3 sequence: CASSPPSGSYNEQFF. CDR3 nucleotides: TGTGCCAGCTCACCACCTAGCGGGAGTTATAATGAGCAGTTCTTC.

This clonotype turned up a few times. The chain recombines TRBV27 with TRBJ1-1, with D perhaps matching TRBD1 (5 bases). The CDR3 is made up of 14 amino acids. In germline, CDR1 is MNHEY, CDR2 SMNVEV (reference sequence). V lost 5 bases and J lost 1, with 11 bases in between. The CDR3 bases are TGTGCCAGCAGTGAAGGGACCGGGAACACTGAAGCTTTCTTT. Residues: CASSEGTGNTEAFF.